Listed here are 9 T cell receptor beta chains from one sample, sequenced in a study of blood T cell repertoires in COVID-19. Using immunoSEQ multiplex PCR, the repertoire was profiled, and TCRdb retains in-frame clones only, with some absent. The top ten hold roughly 3% of the sample, which has approximately 140,000 clones, around four fifths seen once. Sequencing used peripheral blood. The origin of the receptors is a woman in her thirties or forties with active or convalescent COVID-19.

The rearrangement uses TRBV10-3 and TRBJ2-7; D gene unclear. The CDR3 has 13 amino acids. The germline V gene has CDR1 ENHRY and CDR2 SYGVKD. The ends were cut back, 4 bases at V and 2 bases at J, with 9 bases in the middle. The CDR3 bases are TGTGCCATCAGTGCAGGTCCGACCTACGAGCAGTACTTC. Translating gives CAISAGPTYEQYF.

The chain links TRBV7-2 to TRBJ2-7; D may be TRBD1 (5 bases). The germline CDR1 and CDR2 sequences are SGHTA and FQGNSA. The germline V and J ends were trimmed by 5 bases and 2 bases, with 13 bases remaining between them. The CDR3 spans 14 residues. The CDR3 DNA sequence: TGTGCCAGCAGCCCCCGCAGGGAAACCTACGAGCAGTACTTC. Translating gives CASSPRRETYEQYF. Combining the CDR3 with reference TRBV7-2 and TRBJ2-7 gives the whole variable domain GAGVSQSPSNKVTEKGKDVELRCDPISGHTALYWYRQSLGQGLEFLIYFQGNSAPDKSGLPSDRFSAERTGGSVSTLTIQRTQQEDSAVYLCASSPRRETYEQYFGPGTRLTVT.

V and J are TRBV19 and TRBJ2-5, with TRBD2 matching 7 bases. From germline, CDR1 is LNHDA and CDR2 SQIVND (reference sequence). The CDR3 covers 14 residues. Unmatched junction bases numbered 6, after V lost 3 bases and J lost 5 bases. The CDR3 DNA reads TGTGCCAGTAGTATCACGGGAGGAAAGGAGACCCAGTACTTC. Translated: CASSITGGKETQYF.

This clone occurred once. The rearrangement links TRBV28 to TRBJ1-4; 12 bases agree with TRBD1. Germline assignment: CDR1 MDHEN and CDR2 SYDVKM. The CDR3 runs 17 residues. The junction had 5 bases not matched to a gene; V was cut back by 6 bases and J by 0 bases. The CDR3 nucleotides are TGTGCCAGCAGCCACGGGACAGGGGGCGCAACTAATGAAAAACTGTTTTTT. It encodes CASSHGTGGATNEKLFF.

The rearrangement uses TRBV25-1 and TRBJ1-4; 11 nucleotides match TRBD1. Losses at the gene ends were 3 bases for V and 3 bases for J; bases not matched to a gene: 9. The CDR3 consists of 18 residues. Germline CDR1 and CDR2: MGHDK and SYGVNS. The CDR3 nucleotides are TGTGCCAGCAGTGACACGGACAGGGGGCGTTTGGCTAATGAAAAACTGTTTTTT. This encodes CASSDTDRGRLANEKLFF.

The rearrangement links TRBV18 to TRBJ1-1, with a possible D match to TRBD1 (6 bases). This CDR3 has 15 amino acids. Per germline, CDR1 KGHSH and CDR2 LQKENI. Trimming left V 6 bases short and J 5 bases short, with 19 bases between. Here the CDR3 DNA reads TGTGCCAGCTCGCTAAGACAGGTTGATGGGACTGAAGCTTTCTTT. It yields the protein CASSLRQVDGTEAFF.

The V gene is TRBV14, the J gene TRBJ2-1, with 9 bases fitting TRBD1. The junction had 4 bases not matched to a gene; V was cut back by 3 bases and J by 4 bases. This CDR3 is 15 amino acids long. Looked up from germline, CDR1 is SGHDN and CDR2 is FVKESK. CDR3 DNA sequence: TGTGCCAGCAGCCAGACCGGGACAGGGTACAATGAGCAGTTCTTC. Translating gives CASSQTGTGYNEQFF.

The chain combines TRBV2 with TRBJ1-6; 7 positions agree with TRBD1. Germline lookup yields CDR1 SNHLY and CDR2 FYNNEI. V shed 7 bases and J 10 bases; nucleotides not matched to a gene: 7. The CDR3 covers 13 residues. CDR3 protein: CASKTGWGSPLHF. In DNA form, the CDR3 reads TGTGCCAGCAAGACAGGGTGGGGGTCACCCCTCCACTTT.

This clone has only one observation. The V gene is TRBV5-4, the J gene TRBJ1-4; a weak D match, TRBD1 (6 bases). Trimming left V 4 bases short and J 11 bases short, with 21 bases between. Germline CDR1 and CDR2: SGHNT and YYREEE (reference sequence). The CDR3 length is 15 residues. CDR3 DNA sequence: TGTGCCAGCAGCACCAAGACAGGCACGGCTTCGAAACTGTTTTTT. Its protein is CASSTKTGTASKLFF. The full variable domain, with the rest looked up from reference TRBV5-4 and TRBJ1-4, is ETGVTQSPTHLIKTRGQQVTLRCSSQSGHNTVSWYQQALGQGPQFIFQYYREEENGRGNFPPRFSGLQFPNYSSELNVNALELDDSALYLCASSTKTGTASKLFFGSGTQLSVL.